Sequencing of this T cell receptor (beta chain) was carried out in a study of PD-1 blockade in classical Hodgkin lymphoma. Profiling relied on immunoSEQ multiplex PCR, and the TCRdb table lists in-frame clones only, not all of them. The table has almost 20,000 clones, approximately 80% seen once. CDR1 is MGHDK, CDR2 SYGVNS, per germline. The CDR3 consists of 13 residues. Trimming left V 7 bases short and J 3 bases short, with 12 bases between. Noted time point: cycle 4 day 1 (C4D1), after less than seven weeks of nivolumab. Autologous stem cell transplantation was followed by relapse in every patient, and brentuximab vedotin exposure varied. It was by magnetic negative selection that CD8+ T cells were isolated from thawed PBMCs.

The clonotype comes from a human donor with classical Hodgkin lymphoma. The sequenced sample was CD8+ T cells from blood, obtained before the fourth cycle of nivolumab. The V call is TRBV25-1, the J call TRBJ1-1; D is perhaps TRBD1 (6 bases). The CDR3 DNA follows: TGTGCCAGCATGACCAACAGGGACACTGAAGCTTTCTTT. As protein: CASMTNRDTEAFF.